This T cell receptor (beta chain) was identified during a study of regulatory T cells in long-lasting Graves disease. Study information: Antithyroid drug intake by newly diagnosed Graves' patients had lasted under 3 months.

Building of the TCR beta libraries involved iRepertoire HTBI primers and Arm-PCR of CDR3 regions. TCRdb re-derived calls from the multiplex PCR reads in MiXCR, one entry per CDR3 protein. Among hundreds of thousands of distinct CDR3 sequences, around 15% were seen once, and the ten largest hold around 13%. This clonotype was recorded a few times. What it binds is not known. Study observations and caveats: Accuracy may have been reduced by the small sample size.

The V gene end was trimmed by 4 bases and the J gene end by 0 bases; junction bases not matched to a gene: 4. Germline lookup yields CDR1 DFQATT and CDR2 SNEGSKA (reference sequence). The CDR3 runs to 15 residues. Specified time point: newly diagnosed GD, antithyroid drugs for less than 3 months. Isolated PBMC RNA provided the starting material for the TCR library. The same data also contributed to another study, on T cells in Graves' hyperthyroidism and ophthalmopathy. From that study: Also found in blood were most expanded thyroid clonotypes above 0.001. Separating ophthalmopathy from stable hyperthyroidism was achieved by a 13 V-J model.

The TCR was taken from a young man with Graves disease. The gene calls are TRBV20-1 and TRBJ2-3, with 10 bases aligning to TRBD2. The source was peripheral blood mononuclear cells (PBMCs), collected at new diagnosis, from a patient treated with antithyroid drugs. CDR3 bases: TGCAGTGCTATTCCAGCGGGAGGGAGCACAGATACGCAGTATTTT. This sequence encodes CSAIPAGGSTDTQYF.